A single sample gave rise to the 20 T cell receptor beta chains below, sequenced in a study of T cells in Graves' hyperthyroidism and ophthalmopathy (dated by TCRdb to between 2018 and 2021). Library prep was done by multiplex PCR. Data came from an Illumina HiSeq 2000. The TCR beta CDR3 regions were amplified from the RNA transcripts. A first-round RT-PCR of the TCR CDR3 used the HTBI primer set with the Qiagen OneStep RT-PCR kit. In TCRdb, the public reads were trimmed at Q25 with fastp and aligned with MiXCR, with productive beta chains retained. Duplicate CDR3 protein sequences are folded into a single record with the most common DNA and genes. For this sample the table gives hundreds of thousands of distinct CDR3 sequences, of which roughly an eighth were detected only once. The biggest ten clones account for 9.2% of the sample. The sample consisted of blood. The receptors here all came from a woman between 18 and 29 years old with Graves' hyperthyroidism.

This clonotype was observed a handful of times. This chain joins TRBV5-4 and TRBJ2-2; 11 bases match TRBD2. V shed 4 bases, J shed 6 bases, and the junction held 20 bases outside the gene matches. This CDR3 region has 20 residues. Germline CDR1 reads SGHNT; CDR2 reads YYREEE (reference sequence). The CDR3 loop is CASSPNSGTGTSGSPGELFF. Here the CDR3 DNA reads TGTGCCAGCAGCCCCAACTCCGGGACAGGCACTAGCGGGAGTCCCGGGGAGCTGTTTTTT. Complete variable domain (other parts from reference TRBV5-4 and TRBJ2-2): ETGVTQSPTHLIKTRGQQVTLRCSSQSGHNTVSWYQQALGQGPQFIFQYYREEENGRGNFPPRFSGLQFPNYSSELNVNALELDDSALYLCASSPNSGTGTSGSPGELFFGEGSRLTVL.

This clonotype was observed at least ten times. The chain employs TRBV6-1 and TRBJ2-1; D is possibly TRBD2 (6 bases). CDR1 is MNHNS and CDR2 is SASEGT in the germline V gene. The CDR3 contains 14 residues. Trimming took off 6 bases at V and 8 bases at J, with 17 bases between the two ends. Here the CDR3 reads CASRVSGSVHEQFF. DNA of the CDR3: TGTGCCAGCAGGGTTAGCGGAAGCGTCCATGAGCAGTTCTTC.

CDR3 region: CASSLWAGEYNEQFF. In DNA form, the CDR3 reads TGCGCCAGCAGCTTGTGGGCAGGGGAATACAATGAGCAGTTCTTC. V gene TRBV5-1 combines with J gene TRBJ2-1; TRBD1 is a possible D gene (6 bases). The CDR3 consists of 15 residues. The V end was cut by 1 base, the J end by 4 bases, with 12 bases between. The germline V gene encodes CDR1 SGHRS and CDR2 YFSETQ.

This clonotype was observed many times. This chain uses TRBV11-2 with TRBJ2-1; 14 bases agree with TRBD2. Trimming removed 0 bases from V and 6 bases from J; junction bases left unmatched: 4. Germline-derived CDR1 and CDR2 are SGHAT and FQNNGV. CDR3 length: 17 amino acids. The DNA for the CDR3 is TGTGCCAGCAGCTTAGATCTGGGACTAGCGGGGGTCAATGAGCAGTTCTTC. This codes for CASSLDLGLAGVNEQFF.

The J gene is TRBJ2-5, the V gene TRBV7-9, with D tentatively TRBD1 (6 bases). The CDR3 has 12 residues. Germline V CDR1 and CDR2: SEHNR, FQNEAQ (reference sequence). Trimming removed 5 bases at V and 9 bases at J, with 13 bases between. The CDR3 loop is CASSPTEGAQYF. CDR3 DNA sequence: TGTGCCAGCAGCCCGACCGAGGGGGCCCAGTACTTC.

A word on this clonotype: A much larger clone differs by one base, so this may be a read error. The J gene is TRBJ2-2, the V gene TRBV7-8; D gene ambiguous. Per germline, CDR1 SGHVS and CDR2 FQNEAQ. V was shortened by 3 bases and J by 2 bases, with 13 bases between the two germline ends. The CDR3 runs to 16 residues. The CDR3 DNA sequence: TGTGCCAGCAGCTTCCTGACTGGCGATAACACCGGGGAGCTGTTTTTT. Amino acid sequence: CASSFLTGDNTGELFF.

This clonotype was counted only a few times. The V and J genes are TRBV7-8 and TRBJ2-3; D remains ambiguous. The V end was cut by 1 base, the J end by 0 bases, with 8 bases between. Germline CDR1 reads SGHVS; CDR2 reads FQNEAQ. This CDR3 has 15 residues. The CDR3, as DNA: TGTGCCAGCAGCTTAGTGCCCGCAAGCACAGATACGCAGTATTTT. Translating gives CASSLVPASTDTQYF.

Worth noting for this clonotype: A much larger clone differs by one base, so this may be a read error. CDR3 DNA sequence: TGCAGTACTTGGCGGGTCACAAATACGCAGTATTTT. This encodes CSTWRVTNTQYF. The chain couples TRBV20-1 to TRBJ2-3; weak D call: TRBD2 (5 bases). The CDR3 runs to 12 residues. Germline V gene data show CDR1 as DFQATT and CDR2 as SNEGSKA (reference sequence).

There are many counts of this clonotype. V is TRBV18 and J is TRBJ1-2; TRBD1 agrees at 7 bases. The germline V gene has CDR1 KGHSH and CDR2 LQKENI. This CDR3 comprises 13 residues. The V gene end was trimmed by 6 bases and the J gene end by 6 bases; junction bases not matched to a gene: 7. CDR3 protein: CASSLSTGDGYTF. The CDR3 coding sequence is TGTGCCAGCTCGCTATCTACAGGGGATGGCTACACCTTC.

This clonotype was observed many times. The chain joins TRBV6-2 or TRBV6-3 to TRBJ2-7; no clear D. Germline V gene data show CDR1 as MNHEY and CDR2 as SVGEGT. The CDR3 consists of 15 residues. Trimming removed 2 bases at V and 1 base at J, with 12 bases between. For the CDR3, the DNA is TGTGCCAGCAGTTACCGTCGCAGTTGGTCCTACGAGCAGTACTTC. Protein: CASSYRRSWSYEQYF.

This clonotype was found a few times. The CDR3 DNA sequence: TGCAGTGCTAGAGGTACTAGGAGTCGACGTGGCACAGATACGCAGTATTTT. Translation gives CSARGTRSRRGTDTQYF. The chain joins TRBV20-1 to TRBJ2-3, with D possibly matching TRBD2 (5 bases). V was cut by 1 base and J by 1 base, with 18 bases left in between. The CDR3 has 17 residues. Germline assignment: CDR1 DFQATT and CDR2 SNEGSKA (reference sequence).

At least ten counts were recorded for this clonotype. The chain joins TRBV13 to TRBJ2-3, with 15 bases that match TRBD2. V dropped 4 bases and J dropped 4; count of bases not matched to a gene: 15. This CDR3 comprises 20 residues. In germline, CDR1 is PRHDT, CDR2 FYEKMQ (reference sequence). CDR3: CASSYSLGLAGGPNADTQYF. Written as DNA, the CDR3 is TGTGCCAGCAGCTACAGTCTTGGACTAGCGGGAGGGCCTAACGCAGATACGCAGTATTTT.

This clonotype was seen at least ten times. The rearrangement links TRBV5-6 to TRBJ1-5; D is possibly TRBD1 (5 bases). Looked up from germline, CDR1 is SGHDT and CDR2 is YYEEEE. The CDR3 length is 13 residues. V lost 3 bases, J lost 6 bases, and 10 bases lay in between. The CDR3 here is CASSSGGGQPQHF. The CDR3 coding sequence is TGTGCCAGCAGCTCTGGGGGGGGTCAGCCCCAGCATTTT. The full variable domain, completed using reference TRBV5-6 and TRBJ1-5, is DAGVTQSPTHLIKTRGQQVTLRCSPKSGHDTVSWYQQALGQGPQFIFQYYEEEERQRGNFPDRFSGHQFPNYSSELNVNALLLGDSALYLCASSSGGGQPQHFGDGTRLSIL.

The CDR3 nucleotides read TGTGCCAGCAGCCCCCCGGGCAGCCGGAAGACTGAAGCTTTCTTT. As protein: CASSPPGSRKTEAFF. The chain recombines TRBV7-9 with TRBJ1-1; D ambiguous. Germline values: CDR1 SEHNR, CDR2 FQNEAQ (reference sequence). With 5 bases removed from V and 5 bases from J, the gap between germline ends came to 18 bases. The CDR3 is made up of 15 amino acids.

This chain connects TRBV7-9 to TRBJ2-1; 9 bases are a match to TRBD2. The J segment lost 3 bases and the V segment lost 5 bases, leaving 8 bases of the junction unmatched. The CDR3 loop spans 16 amino acids. CDR1 and CDR2 (germline): SEHNR, FQNEAQ (reference sequence). The CDR3 loop is CASSRRREGDYNEQFF. CDR3 in DNA: TGTGCCAGCAGCCGGCGGCGGGAGGGCGACTACAATGAGCAGTTCTTC.

This sequence joins TRBV28 and TRBJ2-2; 11 nucleotides match TRBD2. The V gene end was trimmed by 1 base and the J gene end by 0 bases; junction bases not matched to a gene: 1. Germline CDR1 reads MDHEN; CDR2 reads SYDVKM. The CDR3 extends over 17 amino acids. The CDR3 bases are TGTGCCAGCAGTTTATTGGGACTAGCGGCGAACACCGGGGAGCTGTTTTTT. Translation gives CASSLLGLAANTGELFF.

This clonotype was seen ten or more times. The rearrangement uses TRBV19 and TRBJ2-1; D might be TRBD2 (6 bases). CDR1 LNHDA and CDR2 SQIVND come from the germline V gene (reference sequence). With 2 bases removed from V and 1 base from J, the gap between germline ends came to 12 bases. The CDR3 covers 16 residues. The CDR3 reads CASSITGVGSYNEQFF. In DNA form, the CDR3 reads TGTGCCAGTAGTATAACGGGAGTAGGTTCCTACAATGAGCAGTTCTTC.

Ten or more counts support this clonotype. The chain recombines TRBV2 with TRBJ2-3; tentative D call: TRBD2 (6 bases). Germline V gene lookup returns CDR1 SNHLY and CDR2 FYNNEI. The CDR3 is 14 residues long. The V and J ends lost 6 bases and 0 bases respectively, with 10 bases between them. The CDR3 loop reads CASRWEVSTDTQYF. The CDR3 region has the DNA TGTGCCAGCAGGTGGGAGGTTAGCACAGATACGCAGTATTTT.

This clonotype was counted only a few times. The chain joins TRBV6-2 or TRBV6-3 to TRBJ2-3; D is ambiguous. The CDR3 length is 15 residues. Trimming took 1 base from V and 3 from J, leaving 11 bases between them. CDR1 and CDR2 (germline): MNHEY, SVGEGT. CDR3: CASSYYQSKTDTQYF. In DNA, the CDR3 is TGTGCCAGCAGTTACTACCAGTCGAAAACAGATACGCAGTATTTT.

In this sample, this clonotype turned up many times. The chain employs TRBV5-1 and TRBJ1-1; D is unresolved. The V end was cut by 5 bases, the J end by 3 bases, with 11 bases between. This CDR3 contains 13 residues. Per germline, CDR1 SGHRS and CDR2 YFSETQ. In DNA form, the CDR3 reads TGCGCCAGCAGGTGGAGGGCCGACACTGAAGCTTTCTTT. Translated, it gives CASRWRADTEAFF.